A selection of T cell receptor beta chains follows, all from one sample in a study of response to subunit inactivated influenza vaccine. MiXCR, applied by TCRdb to the RT-PCR reads, yields one record per CDR3 protein. The data contain a few hundred thousand distinct CDR3 sequences, about a tenth of them singletons. Sequencing used PBMCs from blood, obtained about 6 weeks after vaccination. These receptors originate from a man aged 50 to 60 who received an inactivated influenza vaccine. Both conserved end residues are part of each CDR3. A D gene is named only where the DNA matches it firmly. Clone size is shown for a subset of rows, as once, few, many or a class of expanded clone.

clone_size | j_call | d_call | v_call | cdr3_aa | cdr3_nt
many | TRBJ2-3 | - | TRBV29-1 | CSASEGVADTQYF | TGCAGCGCCTCCGAGGGTGTGGCAGATACGCAGTATTTT
- | TRBJ1-5 | - | TRBV7-2 | CASSPAFNQPQHF | TGTGCCAGCAGCCCAGCATTCAATCAGCCCCAGCATTTT
many | TRBJ2-7 | TRBD2 | TRBV5-1 | CASSLRAGGPYEQYF | TGCGCCAGCAGCTTGCGAGCGGGAGGGCCGTACGAGCAGTACTTC
- | TRBJ2-7 | TRBD1 | TRBV7-9 | CASSLVTGGSHEQYF | TGTGCCAGCAGCTTAGTAACAGGGGGATCGCACGAGCAGTACTTC
many | TRBJ2-7 | - | TRBV7-9 | CASSLAPIDEQYF | TGTGCCAGCAGCTTAGCTCCAATAGACGAGCAGTACTTC
- | TRBJ2-1 | TRBD2 | TRBV4-1 | CASSQVATSGNNEQFF | TGCGCCAGCAGCCAAGTTGCGACTAGCGGCAACAATGAGCAGTTCTTC
- | TRBJ2-7 | - | TRBV7-6 | CASSLETGAPYF | TGTGCCAGCAGCTTAGAAACCGGGGCCCCCTACTTC
many | TRBJ2-1 | TRBD2 | TRBV4-3 | CASSQRLAGVYEQFF | TGCGCCAGCAGCCAGCGACTAGCGGGAGTGTATGAGCAGTTCTTC
many | TRBJ2-3 | TRBD2 | TRBV5-1 | CASGWTSAFADTQYF | TGCGCCAGCGGATGGACTAGTGCGTTCGCAGATACGCAGTATTTT
- | TRBJ2-7 | - | TRBV15 | CATSRVILHEQYF | TGTGCCACCAGCAGAGTAATCTTGCACGAGCAGTACTTC
- | TRBJ1-6 | - | TRBV20-1 | CSAREQQRSSYNSPLHF | TGCAGTGCTAGAGAACAACAAAGAAGCTCCTATAATTCACCCCTCCACTTT
- | TRBJ2-2 | - | TRBV19 | CASSVTGFTGELFF | TGTGCCAGTAGTGTCACAGGGTTTACCGGGGAGCTGTTTTTT
- | TRBJ1-4 | TRBD1 | TRBV10-2 | CASNQGAGDEKLFF | TGCGCCAGCAACCAGGGGGCGGGAGATGAAAAACTGTTTTTT
once | TRBJ2-2 | - | TRBV6-2/TRBV6-3 | CASSILRDPNTGELFF | TGTGCCAGCTCCATCCTTCGGGACCCGAACACCGGGGAGCTGTTTTTT
many | TRBJ2-7 | TRBD2 | TRBV20-1 | CSARYLAGSRWEQYF | TGCAGTGCTAGATACCTAGCGGGCTCAAGGTGGGAGCAGTACTTC
- | TRBJ2-7 | - | TRBV20-1 | CSARSGGGHEQYF | TGCAGTGCTAGATCAGGGGGGGGCCACGAGCAGTACTTC
- | TRBJ1-5 | - | TRBV7-8 | CASSLVGQSGNQPQHF | TGTGCCAGCAGCTTAGTGGGGCAGTCGGGCAATCAGCCCCAGCATTTT
few | TRBJ2-5 | - | TRBV14 | CASSQDDAIHWGTQYF | TGTGCCAGCAGCCAAGATGACGCAATTCATTGGGGGACCCAGTACTTC
- | TRBJ2-7 | TRBD1 | TRBV3-1 | CASSQGGQGGGQYF | TGTGCCAGCAGCCAAGGGGGACAGGGAGGCGGGCAGTACTTC
many | TRBJ2-1 | TRBD1 | TRBV5-1 | CASSLGTGGGYNEQFF | TGCGCCAGCAGCTTAGGGACAGGGGGCGGGTACAATGAGCAGTTCTTC
few | TRBJ1-6 | TRBD1 | TRBV6-5 | CASSYSRTGANSPLHF | TGTGCCAGCAGTTACTCGAGGACAGGTGCTAATTCACCCCTCCACTTT
few | TRBJ2-1 | - | TRBV3-1 | CASSQLRNEQFF | TGTGCCAGCAGCCAACTTCGAAATGAGCAGTTCTTC
few | TRBJ1-2 | TRBD1 | TRBV20-1 | CSAASIKGTGTGRYGYTF | TGCAGTGCTGCCAGTATAAAGGGCACCGGGACAGGGCGGTATGGCTACACCTTC
few | TRBJ2-7 | TRBD1 | TRBV27 | CASSWGTGYEQYF | TGTGCCAGCAGCTGGGGGACAGGTTACGAGCAGTACTTC
- | TRBJ2-2 | - | TRBV20-1 | CSARKVSTGELFF | TGCAGTGCTAGAAAAGTTTCCACCGGGGAGCTGTTTTTT
- | TRBJ2-1 | TRBD1 | TRBV7-9 | CATGRAGDSEQFF | TGTGCGACAGGAAGGGCAGGGGACAGTGAGCAGTTCTTC
many | TRBJ2-3 | - | TRBV5-1 | CASSLAYKPTDTQYF | TGCGCCAGCAGCTTGGCTTATAAGCCCACAGATACGCAGTATTTT
- | TRBJ1-5 | TRBD1 | TRBV6-2/TRBV6-3 | CASSYAQGASNQPQHF | TGTGCCAGCAGTTACGCTCAGGGGGCTAGCAATCAGCCCCAGCATTTT
- | TRBJ2-1 | - | TRBV21-1 | CASSKVWGSLLF | TGTGCCAGCAGCAAAGTATGGGGTTCATTGCTCTTC
many | TRBJ2-1 | TRBD2 | TRBV10-3 | CAISDPLAGRSYNEQFF | TGTGCCATCAGTGACCCACTAGCGGGTCGCTCCTACAATGAGCAGTTCTTC
- | TRBJ1-2 | - | TRBV7-8 | CASSLGRQVKYGYTF | TGTGCCAGCAGCTTAGGACGACAGGTGAAGTATGGCTACACCTTC
many | TRBJ2-2 | TRBD1 | TRBV2 | CASRGQDTGELFF | TGTGCCAGCAGGGGACAGGATACCGGGGAGCTGTTTTTT
few | TRBJ2-1 | TRBD1 | TRBV5-1 | CASSLEDRGGNEQFF | TGCGCCAGCAGCTTGGAGGACAGGGGAGGGAATGAGCAGTTCTTC
- | TRBJ2-7 | TRBD2 | TRBV5-1 | CASRSREGEQYF | TGCGCCAGCAGGTCCAGGGAGGGCGAGCAGTACTTC
few | TRBJ1-2 | - | TRBV6-2/TRBV6-3 | CATSREGGYTF | TGTGCCACCTCTCGGGAGGGAGGCTACACCTTC
- | TRBJ2-7 | TRBD1 | TRBV20-1 | CSASPMGQGHHEQYF | TGCAGTGCTAGCCCCATGGGACAGGGCCACCACGAGCAGTACTTC
few | TRBJ2-5 | TRBD1 | TRBV11-2 | CASSLFGQGRGETQYF | TGTGCCAGCAGCTTATTCGGACAGGGTCGAGGAGAGACCCAGTACTTC
many | TRBJ2-1 | - | TRBV29-1 | CSALGRKNEQFF | TGCAGCGCCCTTGGGAGGAAGAATGAGCAGTTCTTC
- | TRBJ1-4 | TRBD1 | TRBV15 | CATIRTGATNEKLFF | TGTGCCACCATAAGGACAGGGGCAACTAATGAAAAACTGTTTTTT
few | TRBJ2-1 | TRBD2 | TRBV28 | CASSTGLDNEQFF | TGTGCCAGCAGTACCGGACTAGACAATGAGCAGTTCTTC
few | TRBJ1-2 | - | TRBV25-1 | CASSDLDTAANYGYTF | TGTGCCAGCAGTGATCTCGACACAGCAGCTAACTATGGCTACACCTTC
few | TRBJ2-1 | TRBD2 | TRBV15 | CATSRDLAGGPGNEQFF | TGTGCCACCAGCAGGGATCTAGCGGGAGGGCCAGGGAATGAGCAGTTCTTC
- | TRBJ2-5 | - | TRBV5-1 | CASSLGVVYQETQYF | TGCGCCAGCAGCTTGGGAGTAGTTTACCAAGAGACCCAGTACTTC
many | TRBJ2-3 | TRBD2 | TRBV12-3/TRBV12-4 | CASSFVAGLSTDTQYF | TGTGCCAGCAGTTTCGTAGCGGGGCTTAGCACAGATACGCAGTATTTT
few | TRBJ2-3 | - | TRBV20-1 | CSAPDNTDTQYF | TGCAGTGCTCCCGACAACACAGATACGCAGTATTTT